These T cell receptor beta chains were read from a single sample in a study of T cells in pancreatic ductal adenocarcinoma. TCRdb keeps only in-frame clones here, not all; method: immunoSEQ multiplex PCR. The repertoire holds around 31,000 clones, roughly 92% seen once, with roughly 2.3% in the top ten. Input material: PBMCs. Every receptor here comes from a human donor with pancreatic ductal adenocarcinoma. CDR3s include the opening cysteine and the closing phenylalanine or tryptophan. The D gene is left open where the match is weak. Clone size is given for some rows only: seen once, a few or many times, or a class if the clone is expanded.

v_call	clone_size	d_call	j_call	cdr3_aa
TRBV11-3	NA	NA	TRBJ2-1	CASSFGQATYNEQFF
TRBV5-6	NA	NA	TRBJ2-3	CASSLAVLPLDTDTQYF
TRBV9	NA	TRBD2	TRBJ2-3	CASSRGTTNTDTQYF
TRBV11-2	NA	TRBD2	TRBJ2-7	CASTFREEASGSWEQYF
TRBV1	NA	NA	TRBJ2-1	CTSSPPPMDNEQFF
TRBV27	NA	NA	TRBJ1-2	CASSSYGAPGYGYGYTF
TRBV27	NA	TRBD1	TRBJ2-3	CASSGLDRGPQDTQYF
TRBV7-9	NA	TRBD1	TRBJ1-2	CAIQVQGARGYTF
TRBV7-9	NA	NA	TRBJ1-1	CASSRGTMNTEAFF
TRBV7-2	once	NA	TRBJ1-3	CASSHHGRNTIYF